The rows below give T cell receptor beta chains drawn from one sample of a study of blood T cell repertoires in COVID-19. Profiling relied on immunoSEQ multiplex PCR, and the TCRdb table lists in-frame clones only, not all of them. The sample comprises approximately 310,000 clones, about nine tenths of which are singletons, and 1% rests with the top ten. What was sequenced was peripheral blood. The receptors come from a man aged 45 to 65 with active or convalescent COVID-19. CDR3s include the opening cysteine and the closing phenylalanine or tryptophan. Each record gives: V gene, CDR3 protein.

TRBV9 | CASSTSGLAEETQYF
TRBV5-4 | CASSLGQRNYGYTF
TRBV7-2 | CASSPDRAAYNSPLHF
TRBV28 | CASSPQTGGADTQYF
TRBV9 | CASSVAGEGQPQHF
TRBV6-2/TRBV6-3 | CASSFGLAGAKEETQYF
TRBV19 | CASSRLAGATPYNEQFF
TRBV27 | CASTGTAAGIRIQYF
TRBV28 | CASREGNSPLHF
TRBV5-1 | CASSSMTGSPYEQYF
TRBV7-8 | CASSLAGLGRNNQPQHF
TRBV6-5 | CASGDRVGNQPQHF
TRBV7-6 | CASSLGTAQETQYF
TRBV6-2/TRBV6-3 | CASSYRTGSGQPQHF
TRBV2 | CASSDLRGGSFNYGYTF
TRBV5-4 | CASSLDRATNEKLFF
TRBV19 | CASSRLAGGPTTDTQYF
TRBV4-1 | CASSQLWGQGVTEAFF
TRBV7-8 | CASSLANGFRETQYF
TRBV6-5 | CASSWEGSYNEQFF
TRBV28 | CASVGAGGTSGSNRETQYF
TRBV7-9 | CASSFMNTEAFF
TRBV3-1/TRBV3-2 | CASSQRLAGADTQYF
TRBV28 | CASTTSGIHNEQFF
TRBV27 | CASSFRVNYGYTF
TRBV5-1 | CASRYGQGSYEQYF
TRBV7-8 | CASSPQGAVGELFF
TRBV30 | CAWRPGGAAPGYTF
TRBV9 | CASSADRGTEAFF
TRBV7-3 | CASSHPLTGADTQYF
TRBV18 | CASSPLNRVNTGELFF
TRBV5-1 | CASSLGTSEGEQFF
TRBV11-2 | CASSPRQGGTEAFF
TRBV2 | CASRGVGGEKLFF
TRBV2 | CASSRGPDPNQPQHF
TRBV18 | CASSPWASANTGELFF
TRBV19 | CASSIIAGVLRDTGELFF
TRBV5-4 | CASSIRGLAARETQYF
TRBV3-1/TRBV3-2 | CASSHRGLRFTNEKLFF
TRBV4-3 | CASSQDLSEKLFF
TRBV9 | CASSTIDRGSYEQYF
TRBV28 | CASSLSGRGGRYEQYF
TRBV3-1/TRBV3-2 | CASSRGQDNSPLHF
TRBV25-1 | CASSAIGRGPTGNEQFF
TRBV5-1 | CASSLSGVFPYEQYF
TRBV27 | CASSRTGGDSPLHF
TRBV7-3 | CASSPGGGRANEQFF
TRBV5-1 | CASSLGAGWYEQFF